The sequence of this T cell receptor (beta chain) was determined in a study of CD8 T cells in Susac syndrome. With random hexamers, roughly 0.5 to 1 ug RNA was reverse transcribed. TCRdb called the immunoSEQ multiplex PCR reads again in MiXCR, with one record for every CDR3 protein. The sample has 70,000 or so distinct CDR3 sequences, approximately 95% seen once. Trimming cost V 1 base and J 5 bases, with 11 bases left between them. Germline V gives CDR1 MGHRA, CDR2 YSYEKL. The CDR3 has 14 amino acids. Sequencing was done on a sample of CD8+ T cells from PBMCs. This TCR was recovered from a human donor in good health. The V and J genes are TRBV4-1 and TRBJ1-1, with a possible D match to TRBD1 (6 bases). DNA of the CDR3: TGCGCCAGCAGCCAAGCGACAGGTTCTACTGAAGCTTTCTTT. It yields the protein CASSQATGSTEAFF.